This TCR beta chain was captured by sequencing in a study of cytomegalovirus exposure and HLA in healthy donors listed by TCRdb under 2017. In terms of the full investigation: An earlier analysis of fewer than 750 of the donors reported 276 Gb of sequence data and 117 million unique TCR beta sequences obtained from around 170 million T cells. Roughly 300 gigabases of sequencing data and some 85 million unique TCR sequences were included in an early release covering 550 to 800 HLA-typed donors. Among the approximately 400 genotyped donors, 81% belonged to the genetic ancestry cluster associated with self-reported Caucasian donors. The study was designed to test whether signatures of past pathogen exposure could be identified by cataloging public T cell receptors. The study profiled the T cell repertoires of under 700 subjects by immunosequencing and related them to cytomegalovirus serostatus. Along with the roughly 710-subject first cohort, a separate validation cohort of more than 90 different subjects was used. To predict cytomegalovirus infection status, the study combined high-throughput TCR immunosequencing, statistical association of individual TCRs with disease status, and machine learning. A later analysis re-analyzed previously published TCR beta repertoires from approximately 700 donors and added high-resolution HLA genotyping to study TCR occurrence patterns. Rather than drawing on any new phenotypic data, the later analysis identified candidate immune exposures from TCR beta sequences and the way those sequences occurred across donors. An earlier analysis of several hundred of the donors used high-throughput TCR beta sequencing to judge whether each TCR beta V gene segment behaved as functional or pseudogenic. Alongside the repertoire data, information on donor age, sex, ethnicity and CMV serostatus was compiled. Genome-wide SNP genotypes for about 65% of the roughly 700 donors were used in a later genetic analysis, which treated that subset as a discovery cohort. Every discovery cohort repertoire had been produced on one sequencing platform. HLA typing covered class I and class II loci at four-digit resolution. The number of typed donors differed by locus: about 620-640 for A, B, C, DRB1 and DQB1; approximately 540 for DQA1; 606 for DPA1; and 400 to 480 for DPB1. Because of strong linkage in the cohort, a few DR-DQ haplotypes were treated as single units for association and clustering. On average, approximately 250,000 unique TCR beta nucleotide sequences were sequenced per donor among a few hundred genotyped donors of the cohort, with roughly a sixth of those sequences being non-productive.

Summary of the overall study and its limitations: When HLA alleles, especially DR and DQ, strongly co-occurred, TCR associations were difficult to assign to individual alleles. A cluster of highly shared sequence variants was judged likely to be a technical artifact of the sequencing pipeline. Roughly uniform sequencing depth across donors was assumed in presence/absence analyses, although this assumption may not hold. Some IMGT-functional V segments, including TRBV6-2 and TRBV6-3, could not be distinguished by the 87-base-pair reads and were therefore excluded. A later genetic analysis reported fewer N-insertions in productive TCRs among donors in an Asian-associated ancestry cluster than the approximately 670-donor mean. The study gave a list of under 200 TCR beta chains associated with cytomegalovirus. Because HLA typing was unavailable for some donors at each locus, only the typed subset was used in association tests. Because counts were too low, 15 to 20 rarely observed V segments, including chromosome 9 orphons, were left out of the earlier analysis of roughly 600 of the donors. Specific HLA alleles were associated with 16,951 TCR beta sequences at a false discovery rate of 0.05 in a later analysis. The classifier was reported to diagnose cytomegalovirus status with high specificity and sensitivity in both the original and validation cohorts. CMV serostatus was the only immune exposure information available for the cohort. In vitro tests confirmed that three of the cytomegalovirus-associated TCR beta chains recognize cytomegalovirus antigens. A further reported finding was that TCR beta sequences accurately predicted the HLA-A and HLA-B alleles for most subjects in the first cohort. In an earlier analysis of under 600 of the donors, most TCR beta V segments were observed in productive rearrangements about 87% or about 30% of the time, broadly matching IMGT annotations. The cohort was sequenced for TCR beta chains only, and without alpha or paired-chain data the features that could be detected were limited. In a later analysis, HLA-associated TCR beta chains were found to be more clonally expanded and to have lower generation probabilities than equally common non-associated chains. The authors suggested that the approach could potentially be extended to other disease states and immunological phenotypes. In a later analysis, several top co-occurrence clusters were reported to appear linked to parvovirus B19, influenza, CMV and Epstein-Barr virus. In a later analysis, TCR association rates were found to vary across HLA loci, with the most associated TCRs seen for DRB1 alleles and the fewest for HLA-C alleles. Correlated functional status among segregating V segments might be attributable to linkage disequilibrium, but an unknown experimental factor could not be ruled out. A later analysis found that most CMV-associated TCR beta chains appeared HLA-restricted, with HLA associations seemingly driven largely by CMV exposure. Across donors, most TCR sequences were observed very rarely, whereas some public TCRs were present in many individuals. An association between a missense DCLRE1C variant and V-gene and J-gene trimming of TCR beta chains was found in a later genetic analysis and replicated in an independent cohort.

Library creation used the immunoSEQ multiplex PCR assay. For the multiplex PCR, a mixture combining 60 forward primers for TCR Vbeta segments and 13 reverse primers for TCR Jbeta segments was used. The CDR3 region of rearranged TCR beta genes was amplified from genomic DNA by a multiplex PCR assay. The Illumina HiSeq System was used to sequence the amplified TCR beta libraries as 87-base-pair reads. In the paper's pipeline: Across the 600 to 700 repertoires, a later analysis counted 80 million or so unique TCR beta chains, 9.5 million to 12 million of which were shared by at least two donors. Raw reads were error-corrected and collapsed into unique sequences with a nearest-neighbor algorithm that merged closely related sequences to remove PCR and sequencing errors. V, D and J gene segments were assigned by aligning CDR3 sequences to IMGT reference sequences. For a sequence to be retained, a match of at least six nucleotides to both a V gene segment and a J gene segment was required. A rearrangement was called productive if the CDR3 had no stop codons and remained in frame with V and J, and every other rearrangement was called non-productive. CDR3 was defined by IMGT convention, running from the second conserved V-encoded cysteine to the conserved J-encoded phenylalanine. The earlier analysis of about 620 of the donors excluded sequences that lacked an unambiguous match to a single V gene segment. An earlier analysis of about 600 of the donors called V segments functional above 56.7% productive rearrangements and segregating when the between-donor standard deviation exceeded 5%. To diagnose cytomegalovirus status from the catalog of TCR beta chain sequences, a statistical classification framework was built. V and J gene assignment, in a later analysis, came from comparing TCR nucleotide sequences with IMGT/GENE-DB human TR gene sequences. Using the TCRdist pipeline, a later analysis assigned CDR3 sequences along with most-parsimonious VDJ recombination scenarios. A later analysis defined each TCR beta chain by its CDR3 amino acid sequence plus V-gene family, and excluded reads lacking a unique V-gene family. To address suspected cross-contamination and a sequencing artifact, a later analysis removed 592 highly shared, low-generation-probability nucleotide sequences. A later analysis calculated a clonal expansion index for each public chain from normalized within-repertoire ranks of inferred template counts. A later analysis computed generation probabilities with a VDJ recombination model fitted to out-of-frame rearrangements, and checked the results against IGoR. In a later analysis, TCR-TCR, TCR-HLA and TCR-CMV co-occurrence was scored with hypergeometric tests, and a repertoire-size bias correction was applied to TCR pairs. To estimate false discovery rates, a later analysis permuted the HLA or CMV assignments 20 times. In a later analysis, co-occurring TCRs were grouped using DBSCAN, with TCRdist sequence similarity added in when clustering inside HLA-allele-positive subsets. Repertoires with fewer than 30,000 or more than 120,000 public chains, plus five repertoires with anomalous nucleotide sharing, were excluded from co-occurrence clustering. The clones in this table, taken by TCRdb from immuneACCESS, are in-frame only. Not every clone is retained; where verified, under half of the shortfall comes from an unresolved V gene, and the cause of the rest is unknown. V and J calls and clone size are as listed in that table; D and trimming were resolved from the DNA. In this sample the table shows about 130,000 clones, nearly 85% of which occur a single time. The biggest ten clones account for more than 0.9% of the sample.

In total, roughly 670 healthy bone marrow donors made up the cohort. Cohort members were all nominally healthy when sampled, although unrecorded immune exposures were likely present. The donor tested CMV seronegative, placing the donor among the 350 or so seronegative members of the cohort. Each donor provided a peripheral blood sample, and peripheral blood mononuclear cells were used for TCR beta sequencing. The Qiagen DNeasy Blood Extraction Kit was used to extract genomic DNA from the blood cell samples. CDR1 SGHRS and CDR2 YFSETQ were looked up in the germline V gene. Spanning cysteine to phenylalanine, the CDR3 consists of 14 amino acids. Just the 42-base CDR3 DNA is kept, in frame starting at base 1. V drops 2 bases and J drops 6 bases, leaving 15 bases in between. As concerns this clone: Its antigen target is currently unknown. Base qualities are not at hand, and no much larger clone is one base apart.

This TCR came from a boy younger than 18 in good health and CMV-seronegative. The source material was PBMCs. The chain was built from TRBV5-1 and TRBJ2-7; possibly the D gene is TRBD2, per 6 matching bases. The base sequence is TGCGCCAGCAGCTTCGCGGGATCGACCTCCGAGCAGTACTTC. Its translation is CASSFAGSTSEQYF.